A selection of T cell receptor beta chains follows, all from one sample in a study of human T cells and chemical hapten exposure. Each CDR3 protein gets one entry after TCRdb re-called the RACE reads with MiXCR. The table includes about 160,000 distinct CDR3 sequences, around 30% detected once. The sample in question was whole blood, obtained in connection with sensitization to the hapten diphenylcyclopropenone (DPC). These receptors were taken from a woman between 18 and 30 years old with alopecia areata. Some clones in this sample may be carry-over from other donors' samples. The conserved cysteine and the conserved F or W are not part of the CDR3 here. A D gene is named only where the DNA matches it firmly.

J gene: TRBJ2-2; D gene: TRBD1; V gene: TRBV6-2/TRBV6-3; CDR3 length: 11; CDR3 protein: ASTGTGDGELF
J gene: TRBJ2-1; D gene: -; V gene: TRBV20-1; CDR3 length: 12; CDR3 protein: SARRRGAPNEQF
J gene: TRBJ2-1; D gene: TRBD2; V gene: TRBV10-3; CDR3 length: 11; CDR3 protein: AIRETSGNEQF
J gene: TRBJ1-6; D gene: TRBD1; V gene: TRBV11-3; CDR3 length: 12; CDR3 protein: ASSRTGPNSPLH
J gene: TRBJ2-5; D gene: -; V gene: TRBV2; CDR3 length: 9; CDR3 protein: ASSEKAAQY
J gene: TRBJ2-1; D gene: -; V gene: TRBV6-2/TRBV6-3; CDR3 length: 13; CDR3 protein: ASSYQTGSHNEQF
J gene: TRBJ2-1; D gene: -; V gene: TRBV27; CDR3 length: 13; CDR3 protein: ASSLFREFYNEQF
J gene: TRBJ1-1; D gene: -; V gene: TRBV18; CDR3 length: 15; CDR3 protein: ASSPRIKDSQNTEAF
J gene: TRBJ1-5; D gene: -; V gene: TRBV19; CDR3 length: 12; CDR3 protein: ASSPGHYNQPRH
J gene: TRBJ2-7; D gene: TRBD2; V gene: TRBV4-1; CDR3 length: 12; CDR3 protein: ASTQVLAGGEVY
J gene: TRBJ2-3; D gene: -; V gene: TRBV20-1; CDR3 length: 12; CDR3 protein: SARDFLGTDTQY
J gene: TRBJ2-4; D gene: -; V gene: TRBV6-1; CDR3 length: 9; CDR3 protein: AVLAKNIQY
J gene: TRBJ2-1; D gene: TRBD2; V gene: TRBV12-3/TRBV12-4; CDR3 length: 14; CDR3 protein: ASRQRGGRSYNEQF
J gene: TRBJ1-2; D gene: -; V gene: TRBV2; CDR3 length: 10; CDR3 protein: ASSDDIYGYT
J gene: TRBJ1-5; D gene: -; V gene: TRBV7-2; CDR3 length: 11; CDR3 protein: ASSPRIGQPQH
J gene: TRBJ2-7; D gene: TRBD1; V gene: TRBV4-1; CDR3 length: 11; CDR3 protein: ASRRQGWDEQY
J gene: TRBJ1-1; D gene: -; V gene: TRBV2; CDR3 length: 11; CDR3 protein: ASGRQSGTEAF
J gene: TRBJ2-7; D gene: TRBD1; V gene: TRBV11-2; CDR3 length: 13; CDR3 protein: ASSLDRGTAYEQY
J gene: TRBJ2-7; D gene: -; V gene: TRBV2; CDR3 length: 10; CDR3 protein: ASHDISYEQY
J gene: TRBJ1-5; D gene: -; V gene: TRBV20-1; CDR3 length: 11; CDR3 protein: SARRASEVAQH
J gene: TRBJ2-3; D gene: -; V gene: TRBV7-3; CDR3 length: 11; CDR3 protein: ASTPTGGGTQY
J gene: TRBJ2-1; D gene: TRBD2; V gene: TRBV7-2; CDR3 length: 12; CDR3 protein: ASSPTSGRGEQF
J gene: TRBJ2-7; D gene: -; V gene: TRBV5-1; CDR3 length: 12; CDR3 protein: ASSLDGPPYEQY
J gene: TRBJ2-7; D gene: TRBD1; V gene: TRBV27; CDR3 length: 12; CDR3 protein: ASSLHRGGDEQY
J gene: TRBJ1-6; D gene: TRBD1; V gene: TRBV29-1; CDR3 length: 15; CDR3 protein: SALGQGPGSYNSPLH
J gene: TRBJ2-1; D gene: -; V gene: TRBV4-3; CDR3 length: 12; CDR3 protein: ASSLRGDGDEQF